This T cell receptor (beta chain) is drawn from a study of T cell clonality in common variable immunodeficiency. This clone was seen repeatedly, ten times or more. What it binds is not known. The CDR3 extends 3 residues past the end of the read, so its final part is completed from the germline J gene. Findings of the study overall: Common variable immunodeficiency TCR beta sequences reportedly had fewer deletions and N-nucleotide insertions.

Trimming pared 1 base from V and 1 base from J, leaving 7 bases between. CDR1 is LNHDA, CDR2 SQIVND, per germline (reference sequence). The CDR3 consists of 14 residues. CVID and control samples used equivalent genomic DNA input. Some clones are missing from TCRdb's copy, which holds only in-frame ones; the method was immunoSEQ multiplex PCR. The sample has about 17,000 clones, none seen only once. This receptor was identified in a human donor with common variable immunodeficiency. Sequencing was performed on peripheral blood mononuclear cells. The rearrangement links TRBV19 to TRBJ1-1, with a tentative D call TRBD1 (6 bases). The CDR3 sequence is CASSIGTANTEAFF. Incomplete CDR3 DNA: TGTGCCAGTAGTATAGGGACAGCGAACACTGAA.